The rows below give T cell receptor beta chains drawn from one sample of a study of T cell repertoires in cytomegalovirus infection. MiXCR was run by TCRdb on the reads, yielding one entry per CDR3 protein. Of approximately 76,000 distinct CDR3 sequences listed, 20% to 30% are singletons. For these receptors, no antigen is known. Sequenced here: CD8+ T cells from cultured PBMCs, sampled from culture after CMV antigen stimulation. These receptors were collected from a human donor in good health (CMV status not recorded). Some clones in this sample may be carry-over from other donors' samples. CDR3s include the opening cysteine and the closing phenylalanine or tryptophan. Each record gives: D gene, clone size, J gene, V gene, CDR3 protein, CDR3 DNA. A D gene is named only where the DNA matches it firmly. Expanded clones get a size class; other rows say once, few or many, or leave the size out.

- | many | TRBJ2-3 | TRBV7-8 | CASSPVDSTDTQYF | TGTGCCAGCAGCCCCGTGGATAGCACAGATACGCAGTATTTT
TRBD1 | few | TRBJ2-1 | TRBV15 | CATTARTGAINEQFF | TGTGCCACCACCGCGAGGACAGGGGCAATCAATGAGCAGTTCTTC
- | - | TRBJ2-2 | TRBV19 | CASSRGSNGELFF | TGTGCCAGTTCACGGGGGTCTAACGGGGAGCTGTTTTTT
- | - | TRBJ2-1 | TRBV6-2/TRBV6-3 | CASSSEGAAYNEQFF | TGTGCCAGCAGCTCTGAGGGAGCAGCCTACAATGAGCAGTTCTTC
- | many | TRBJ2-1 | TRBV6-2/TRBV6-3 | CASSKGLNNEQFF | TGTGCCAGCAGTAAGGGACTGAACAATGAGCAGTTCTTC
TRBD1 | few | TRBJ2-5 | TRBV12-3/TRBV12-4 | CASSFHRGETQYF | TGTGCCAGCAGTTTCCACAGGGGGGAGACCCAGTACTTC
- | - | TRBJ2-7 | TRBV7-6 | CASSLGNTYEQYF | TGTGCCAGCAGCCTAGGTAATACCTACGAGCAGTACTTC
- | few | TRBJ2-5 | TRBV2 | CASRDLIGGRDQETQYF | TGTGCCAGCAGGGACTTAATCGGGGGAAGGGACCAAGAGACCCAGTACTTC
- | many | TRBJ2-7 | TRBV19 | CASSPGHKYEQYF | TGTGCCAGTAGTCCGGGACACAAGTACGAGCAGTACTTC
TRBD1 | once | TRBJ2-5 | TRBV5-3 | CARSLSRDRDQETQYF | TGTGCCAGAAGCCTGTCCCGGGACAGGGATCAAGAGACCCAGTACTTC
- | few | TRBJ1-2 | TRBV19 | CASRGLDKGTF | TGTGCCAGTAGGGGACTTGATAAGGGCACCTTC
TRBD2 | - | TRBJ2-1 | TRBV6-1 | CASSAVAGGGNEQFF | TGTGCCAGCAGCGCTGTAGCGGGAGGGGGCAATGAGCAGTTCTTC
TRBD2 | many | TRBJ2-7 | TRBV7-2 | CASSSTSGNRRYEQYF | TGTGCCAGCAGCTCAACTAGCGGGAACCGCCGCTACGAGCAGTACTTC
- | many | TRBJ1-6 | TRBV28 | CASSRTAGNSPLHF | TGTGCCAGCAGTCGGACAGCCGGTAATTCACCCCTCCACTTT
- | few | TRBJ2-7 | TRBV6-1 | CASSAAASYEQYF | TGTGCCAGCAGTGCGGCGGCCTCCTACGAGCAGTACTTC
- | - | TRBJ2-7 | TRBV11-2 | CASSQDKTGSSYEQYF | TGTGCCAGCAGCCAGGACAAGACCGGTTCCTCCTACGAGCAGTACTTC
- | few | TRBJ1-1 | TRBV6-1 | CASRAVGLLNTEAFF | TGTGCCAGCAGGGCCGTGGGGCTGTTGAACACTGAAGCTTTCTTT
- | many | TRBJ1-2 | TRBV4-1 | CASTSETRGDYGYTF | TGCGCCAGCACCTCAGAAACGCGAGGGGACTATGGCTACACCTTC
- | once | TRBJ1-1 | TRBV12-3/TRBV12-4 | CASSFKGRAFF | TGTGCCAGCAGTTTCAAGGGTAGAGCTTTCTTT
- | few | TRBJ2-1 | TRBV10-3 | CAISGLSYNEQFF | TGTGCCATCAGTGGGCTCTCCTACAATGAGCAGTTCTTC
TRBD1 | large | TRBJ1-1 | TRBV7-2 | CASSFYSGQEAFF | TGTGCCAGCAGCTTTTATTCGGGACAGGAAGCTTTCTTT
- | many | TRBJ2-5 | TRBV28 | CASSFGLRRAQYF | TGTGCCAGCAGTTTTGGGCTTCGGCGGGCCCAGTACTTC
- | - | TRBJ1-6 | TRBV11-2 | CASSYGTNNSPLHF | TGTGCCAGCAGCTATGGGACAAATAATTCACCCCTCCACTTT
- | - | TRBJ2-7 | TRBV28 | CAASPGRTEQYF | TGTGCCGCATCCCCAGGCCGCACCGAGCAGTACTTC
- | few | TRBJ1-3 | TRBV27 | CASSLSAGNTIYF | TGTGCCAGCAGTTTATCGGCTGGAAACACCATATATTTT
TRBD1 | many | TRBJ2-5 | TRBV5-6 | CASSHAGTGMGQETQYF | TGTGCCAGCAGCCACGCCGGGACAGGGATGGGCCAAGAGACCCAGTACTTC
- | few | TRBJ2-2 | TRBV7-9 | CASRGRTNTGELFF | TGTGCCAGCAGGGGACGGACCAACACCGGGGAGCTGTTTTTT
TRBD1 | - | TRBJ2-5 | TRBV6-5 | CASSWTGKETQYF | TGTGCCAGCAGTTGGACAGGGAAAGAGACCCAGTACTTC
- | many | TRBJ2-7 | TRBV7-2 | CASSRAQLETYEQYF | TGTGCCAGCAGCCGTGCGCAGCTAGAAACCTACGAGCAGTACTTC
TRBD1 | - | TRBJ1-1 | TRBV28 | CASQQGAGNTEAFF | TGTGCCTCACAACAGGGGGCAGGGAACACTGAAGCTTTCTTT
- | many | TRBJ1-1 | TRBV5-1 | CASSPGGFTEAFF | TGCGCCAGCAGCCCGGGGGGGTTCACTGAAGCTTTCTTT
- | - | TRBJ1-1 | TRBV19 | CASRMGTEAFF | TGTGCCAGTAGAATGGGCACTGAAGCTTTCTTT
TRBD2 | - | TRBJ2-3 | TRBV20-1 | CSARPGPTSGGATDTQYF | TGCAGTGCTAGACCAGGCCCAACTAGCGGGGGGGCCACAGATACGCAGTATTTT
- | - | TRBJ2-1 | TRBV6-2/TRBV6-3 | CASGLGGAYNEQFF | TGTGCCAGCGGCCTAGGGGGGGCTTACAATGAGCAGTTCTTC
TRBD1 | - | TRBJ1-1 | TRBV6-2/TRBV6-3 | CASSYTGAEAFF | TGTGCCAGCAGTTACACAGGGGCTGAAGCTTTCTTT
- | many | TRBJ1-1 | TRBV7-2 | CASSAGGWGTEAFF | TGTGCCAGCAGCGCCGGGGGCTGGGGCACTGAAGCTTTCTTT
- | many | TRBJ2-5 | TRBV5-6 | CASSPVGGAEETQYF | TGTGCCAGCAGCCCTGTGGGGGGGGCGGAGGAGACCCAGTACTTC